A selection of T cell receptor beta chains follows, all from one sample in a study of T cells and Merkel cell carcinoma outcomes. Generated by immunoSEQ multiplex PCR, the TCRdb table keeps only in-frame clones and is missing some. The sample includes thousands of clones, less than 95% of them seen just once. Specimen: tumor tissue from Merkel cell carcinoma. The receptors stem from a human donor with Merkel cell carcinoma. Both conserved end residues are part of each CDR3. The D gene is left open where the match is weak. Not every row has a clone size; where given, it reads once, few, many or a size class.

abundance: once
len: 14
j_gene: TRBJ2-1
v_gene: TRBV5-4
d_gene: NA
CDR3aa: CASSSGGPGNEQFF
CDR3nt: TGTGCCAGCAGCTCTGGGGGGCCGGGGAATGAGCAGTTCTTC

abundance: NA
len: 14
j_gene: TRBJ2-2
v_gene: TRBV28
d_gene: NA
CDR3aa: CASRPQGSTGELFF
CDR3nt: TGTGCCAGCAGACCCCAAGGGTCCACCGGGGAGCTGTTTTTT

abundance: NA
len: 13
j_gene: TRBJ1-3
v_gene: TRBV5-1
d_gene: NA
CDR3aa: CASRQFSGNTIYF
CDR3nt: TGCGCCAGCAGACAGTTCTCTGGAAACACCATATATTTT

abundance: NA
len: 12
j_gene: TRBJ2-5
v_gene: TRBV21-1
d_gene: NA
CDR3aa: CASSKAGETQYF
CDR3nt: TGTGCCAGCAGCAAAGCGGGGGAGACCCAGTACTTC

abundance: NA
len: 13
j_gene: TRBJ1-1
v_gene: TRBV30
d_gene: TRBD1
CDR3aa: CAWDRGLGTEAFF
CDR3nt: TGTGCCTGGGACAGGGGGTTGGGCACTGAAGCTTTCTTT

abundance: NA
len: 15
j_gene: TRBJ1-4
v_gene: TRBV4-1
d_gene: NA
CDR3aa: CASSQDGLRWEKLFF
CDR3nt: TGCGCCAGCAGCCAAGATGGGCTCCGGTGGGAAAAACTGTTTTTT

abundance: NA
len: 14
j_gene: TRBJ1-2
v_gene: TRBV27
d_gene: NA
CDR3aa: CASSSTQVTYGYTF
CDR3nt: TGTGCCAGCAGTTCCACCCAGGTTACCTATGGCTACACCTTC

abundance: NA
len: 15
j_gene: TRBJ1-2
v_gene: TRBV7-9
d_gene: TRBD1
CDR3aa: CASSFTQGTVDGYTF
CDR3nt: TGTGCCAGCAGCTTCACCCAGGGGACAGTGGATGGCTACACCTTC

abundance: NA
len: 10
j_gene: TRBJ2-3
v_gene: TRBV2
d_gene: NA
CDR3aa: CASGADTQYF
CDR3nt: TGTGCCAGCGGGGCAGATACGCAGTATTTT

abundance: NA
len: 13
j_gene: TRBJ2-5
v_gene: TRBV4-3
d_gene: NA
CDR3aa: CASSPNPGETQYF
CDR3nt: TGCGCCAGCAGCCCTAACCCCGGGGAGACCCAGTACTTC

abundance: NA
len: 12
j_gene: TRBJ1-2
v_gene: TRBV29-1
d_gene: NA
CDR3aa: CSVYRVFYGYTF
CDR3nt: TGCAGCGTCTACCGGGTTTTCTATGGCTACACCTTC

abundance: NA
len: 14
j_gene: TRBJ1-5
v_gene: TRBV5-1
d_gene: NA
CDR3aa: CASSPDGSNQPQHF
CDR3nt: TGCGCCAGCAGTCCGGACGGAAGCAATCAGCCCCAGCATTTT

abundance: NA
len: 14
j_gene: TRBJ1-5
v_gene: TRBV5-6
d_gene: TRBD1
CDR3aa: CASSLLDRDQPQHF
CDR3nt: TGTGCCAGCAGCTTACTGGACAGGGATCAGCCCCAGCATTTT

abundance: NA
len: 14
j_gene: TRBJ2-5
v_gene: TRBV19
d_gene: NA
CDR3aa: CASSIGPIQETQYF
CDR3nt: TGTGCCAGTAGTATAGGACCGATCCAAGAGACCCAGTACTTC

abundance: NA
len: 11
j_gene: TRBJ1-1
v_gene: TRBV5-1
d_gene: TRBD1
CDR3aa: CASTQGAEAFF
CDR3nt: TGCGCCAGCACACAGGGGGCTGAAGCTTTCTTT

abundance: NA
len: 13
j_gene: TRBJ1-1
v_gene: TRBV29-1
d_gene: NA
CDR3aa: CSDRRGRNTEAFF
CDR3nt: TGCAGCGACCGCCGGGGGCGGAACACTGAAGCTTTCTTT

abundance: NA
len: 16
j_gene: TRBJ1-3
v_gene: TRBV9
d_gene: NA
CDR3aa: CASSVGLSGTGNTIYF
CDR3nt: TGTGCCAGCAGCGTAGGCCTCTCGGGGACTGGAAACACCATATATTTT

abundance: NA
len: 14
j_gene: TRBJ1-2
v_gene: TRBV29-1
d_gene: TRBD1
CDR3aa: CSVFQTGEFEGYTF
CDR3nt: TGCAGCGTTTTTCAGACAGGGGAGTTTGAAGGCTACACCTTC

abundance: NA
len: 15
j_gene: TRBJ2-3
v_gene: TRBV4-3
d_gene: TRBD1
CDR3aa: CASSQEQGAADTQYF
CDR3nt: TGCGCCAGCAGCCAAGAACAGGGGGCGGCAGATACGCAGTATTTT

abundance: NA
len: 9
j_gene: TRBJ1-1
v_gene: TRBV15
d_gene: NA
CDR3aa: CATSREAPF
CDR3nt: TGTGCCACCAGCAGAGAAGCACCGTTT

abundance: NA
len: 15
j_gene: TRBJ2-6
v_gene: TRBV13
d_gene: TRBD1
CDR3aa: CASSYRGSGANVLTF
CDR3nt: TGTGCCAGCAGCTACAGGGGATCCGGGGCCAACGTCCTGACTTTC

abundance: NA
len: 14
j_gene: TRBJ2-5
v_gene: TRBV11-3
d_gene: TRBD2
CDR3aa: CASSSGGAEETQYF
CDR3nt: TGTGCCAGCAGTAGCGGGGGGGCTGAGGAGACCCAGTACTTC

abundance: NA
len: 13
j_gene: TRBJ1-2
v_gene: TRBV30
d_gene: NA
CDR3aa: CAWSVGEDYGYTF
CDR3nt: TGTGCCTGGAGTGTGGGGGAGGACTATGGCTACACCTTC

abundance: NA
len: 13
j_gene: TRBJ2-3
v_gene: TRBV7-9
d_gene: NA
CDR3aa: CASSWGQGGTQYF
CDR3nt: TGTGCCAGCAGCTGGGGCCAGGGCGGCACGCAGTATTTT